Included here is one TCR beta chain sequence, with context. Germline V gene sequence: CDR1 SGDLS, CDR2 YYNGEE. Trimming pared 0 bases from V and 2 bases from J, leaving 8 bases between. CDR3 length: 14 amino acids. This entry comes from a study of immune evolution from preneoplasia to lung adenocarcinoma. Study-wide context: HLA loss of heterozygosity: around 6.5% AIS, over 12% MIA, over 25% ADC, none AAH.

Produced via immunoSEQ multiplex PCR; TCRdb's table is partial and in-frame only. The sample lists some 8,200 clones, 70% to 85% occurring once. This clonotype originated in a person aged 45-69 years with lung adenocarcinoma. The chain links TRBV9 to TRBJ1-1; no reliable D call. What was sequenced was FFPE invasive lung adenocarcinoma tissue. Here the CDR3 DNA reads TGTGCCAGCAGCGTAGACGGCGGAAACACTGAAGCTTTCTTT. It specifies CASSVDGGNTEAFF.